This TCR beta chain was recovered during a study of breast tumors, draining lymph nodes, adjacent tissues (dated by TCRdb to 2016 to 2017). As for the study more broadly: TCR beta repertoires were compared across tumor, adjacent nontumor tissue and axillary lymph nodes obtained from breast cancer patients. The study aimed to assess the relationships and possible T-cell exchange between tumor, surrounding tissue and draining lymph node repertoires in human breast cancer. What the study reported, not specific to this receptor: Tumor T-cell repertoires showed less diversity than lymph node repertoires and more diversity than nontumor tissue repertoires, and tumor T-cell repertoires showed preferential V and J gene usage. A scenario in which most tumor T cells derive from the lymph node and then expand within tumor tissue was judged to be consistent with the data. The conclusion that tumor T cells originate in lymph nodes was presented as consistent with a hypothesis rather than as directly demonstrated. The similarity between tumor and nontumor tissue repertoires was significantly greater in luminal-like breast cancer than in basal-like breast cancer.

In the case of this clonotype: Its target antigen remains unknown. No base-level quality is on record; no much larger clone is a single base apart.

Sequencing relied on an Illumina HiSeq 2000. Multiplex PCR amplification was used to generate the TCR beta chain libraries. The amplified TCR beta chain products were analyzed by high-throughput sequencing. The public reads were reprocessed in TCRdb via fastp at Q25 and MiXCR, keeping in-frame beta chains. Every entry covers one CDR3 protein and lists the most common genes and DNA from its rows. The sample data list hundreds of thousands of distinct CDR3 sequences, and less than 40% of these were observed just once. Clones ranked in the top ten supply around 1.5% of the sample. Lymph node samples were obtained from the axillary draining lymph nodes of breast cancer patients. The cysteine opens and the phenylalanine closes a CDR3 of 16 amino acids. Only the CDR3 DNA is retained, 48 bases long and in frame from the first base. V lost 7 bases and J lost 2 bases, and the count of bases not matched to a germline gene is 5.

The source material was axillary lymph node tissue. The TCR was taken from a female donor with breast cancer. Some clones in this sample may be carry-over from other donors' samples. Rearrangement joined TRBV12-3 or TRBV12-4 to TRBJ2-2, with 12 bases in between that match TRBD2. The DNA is TGTGCCAGCAAACTAGCGGGAGGAGATAACACCGGGGAGCTGTTTTTT. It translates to CASKLAGGDNTGELFF.